This entry describes one TCR beta chain. The PCR made use of 60 Vbeta and 13 Jbeta primers. Repertoires were generated with immunoSEQ multiplex PCR, while TCRdb's copy carries only in-frame clones and drops some. The profile shows around 170,000 clones, roughly 84% of them singletons. The data belong to a study of cytomegalovirus exposure and HLA in healthy donors. The CDR3 runs to 16 residues. CDR1 and CDR2 (germline): LNHDA, SQIVND (reference sequence). The V gene end was trimmed by 8 bases and the J gene end by 0 bases; junction bases not matched to a gene: 11. This sequence originates from a woman in her 50s in good health and CMV-seropositive. J is TRBJ1-1 and V is TRBV19, with TRBD1 matching 8 bases. Sequencing was performed on PBMCs. DNA of the CDR3: TGTGCCAGTTGTCAGGGGGCAAGGGGAGTGAACACTGAAGCTTTCTTT. As protein: CASCQGARGVNTEAFF.